This T cell receptor (beta chain) was retrieved from a study of CD8 T cells in Susac syndrome. Reverse transcription of about 0.5 to 1 ug RNA was carried out with random hexamers. With immunoSEQ multiplex PCR, TCR beta CDR3 was amplified across 54 Vbeta and 13 Jbeta. TCRdb fed the immunoSEQ multiplex PCR reads into MiXCR, producing one record per CDR3 protein. The table includes about 250,000 distinct CDR3 sequences, around 93% detected once. Germline V gene lookup returns CDR1 KGHDR and CDR2 SFDVKD. This CDR3 contains 13 residues. Deletions cut 0 bases from V and 10 bases from J, with 11 bases between.

The origin of this receptor is a human donor with multiple sclerosis. Sequencing was carried out using CD4+ T cells from PBMCs. J is TRBJ1-1 and V is TRBV24-1, with D perhaps TRBD1 (6 bases). The CDR3 DNA follows: TGTGCCACCAGTGATTTGCTAGGGGGGGCAGCTTTCTTT. Protein sequence: CATSDLLGGAAFF.